A selection of T cell receptor beta chains follows, all from one sample in a study of CD8 T cells in Susac syndrome. TCRdb used MiXCR to reprocess the immunoSEQ multiplex PCR reads, holding one entry per CDR3 protein. The sample lists 150,000 to 200,000 distinct CDR3 sequences; about 91% were seen once. The specimen was CD4+ T cells from PBMCs. These receptor sequences come from a human donor with Susac syndrome. CDR3s include the opening cysteine and the closing phenylalanine or tryptophan. The order of the fields is clone size, V gene, J gene, D gene, CDR3 DNA, CDR3 protein. The D gene is left open where the match is weak. The listing skips clone size in some rows; elsewhere it reads once, few, many or a size class.

.	TRBV12-3/TRBV12-4	TRBJ2-5	TRBD2	TGTGCCAGCAGTTTTTTGCAGGGCGGGGGGCAAGAGACCCAGTACTTC	CASSFLQGGGQETQYF
.	TRBV7-9	TRBJ2-4	.	TGTGCCAGCAGCTTTATAGCCGGGACTGCCAAAAACATTCAGTACTTC	CASSFIAGTAKNIQYF
.	TRBV19	TRBJ2-1	.	TGTGCCAGTAGTATAGAGCCACCCGGGTCCGTAACCTACAATGAGCAGTTCTTC	CASSIEPPGSVTYNEQFF
.	TRBV7-2	TRBJ1-3	.	TGTGCCAGCAGCTTTTGGAAGTCCTCTGGAAACACCATATATTTT	CASSFWKSSGNTIYF
.	TRBV9	TRBJ1-4	.	TGTGCCAGCAGCGTAGATACAAGCCAGAGGGAAAAACTGTTTTTT	CASSVDTSQREKLFF
.	TRBV20-1	TRBJ2-5	TRBD2	TGCAGTGCAGGGACTAGCGGGCGGGAGACCCAGTACTTC	CSAGTSGRETQYF
once	TRBV5-6	TRBJ1-1	.	TGTGCCAGCAGCTTGACGGGGGGGGAAGCTTTCTTT	CASSLTGGEAFF
once	TRBV5-6	TRBJ2-7	.	TGTGCCAGCAGGCCGGACAGCTCCTACGAGCAGTACTTC	CASRPDSSYEQYF
.	TRBV29-1	TRBJ1-1	.	TGCAGCGTTCAGGGACGGATGAACACTGAAGCTTTCTTT	CSVQGRMNTEAFF
.	TRBV19	TRBJ1-1	.	TGTGCCAGTAGTATATCTGTGAACACTGAAGCTTTCTTT	CASSISVNTEAFF
.	TRBV5-6	TRBJ2-7	.	TGTGCCAGCAGCTCGAAGGACTTCTCCGAGCAGTACTTC	CASSSKDFSEQYF
.	TRBV2	TRBJ2-1	TRBD2	TGTGCCAGCATAGAAGGACTAGCGGGACGGTTGAGTGAGTTCTTC	CASIEGLAGRLSEFF
.	TRBV19	TRBJ2-2	.	TGTGCCAGTAGTAGGGCAGGGTTTGGCGGGGAGCTGTTTTTT	CASSRAGFGGELFF
.	TRBV5-1	TRBJ2-5	.	TGCGCCAGCAGGGGACTTCAAGAGACCCAGTACTTC	CASRGLQETQYF
.	TRBV2	TRBJ2-1	TRBD2	TGTGCCAGCAGTGTCTTTGATCGGACTAGCGGAAATTTCTCCTACAATGAGCAGTTCTTC	CASSVFDRTSGNFSYNEQFF
once	TRBV5-1	TRBJ2-1	.	TGCGCCAGCAGCTTGTACTACAATGAGCAGTTCTTC	CASSLYYNEQFF
.	TRBV12-3/TRBV12-4	TRBJ2-2	.	TGTGCCAGCAGTGGGGACATGGACACCGGGGAGCTGTTTTTT	CASSGDMDTGELFF
.	TRBV3-1	TRBJ2-7	.	TGTGCCAGCAGCCAAGATATGGGGGGCCCCTACGAGCAGTACTTC	CASSQDMGGPYEQYF
.	TRBV9	TRBJ2-4	.	TGTGCCAGCAGCCATGACTTAGCCAAAAACATTCAGTACTTC	CASSHDLAKNIQYF
.	TRBV20-1	TRBJ2-1	TRBD2	TGCAGTCCGGACGATGGACTAGCGGGTAATGAGCAGTTCTTC	CSPDDGLAGNEQFF
.	TRBV6-4	TRBJ2-1	TRBD2	TGTGCCAGCAGTGCCCAGACTAGCGGTGCGGGCAATGAGCAGTTCTTC	CASSAQTSGAGNEQFF
.	TRBV12-3/TRBV12-4	TRBJ1-3	.	TGTGCCAGCAGTTTAGAGTACCCGGGTGGGGGTACCTTTGGAAACACCATATATTTT	CASSLEYPGGGTFGNTIYF